Shown below are 30 T cell receptor beta chains from a single sample sequenced in a study of shared clonotypes between healthy human individuals. Libraries were prepared by immunoSEQ multiplex PCR; TCRdb keeps only in-frame clonotypes and omits some of them. Of 2 million to 3 million clones in the sample, around nine tenths were seen once. The source material was naive CD4+ T cells sorted from blood. Described subset: CD45RA+ positively selected. The receptors derive from a man in his late teens or twenties in good health.

The rearrangement joins TRBV30 to TRBJ2-7; 8 bases agree with TRBD1. Per the germline V gene, CDR1 is GTSNPN and CDR2 is SVGIG (reference sequence). The CDR3 loop spans 20 amino acids. V lost 2 bases to trimming and J lost 5 bases; unmatched junction nucleotides: 26. CDR3 amino acids: CAWSRITGGQRGVKDDEQYF. The CDR3 DNA follows: TGTGCCTGGAGTCGAATTACAGGGGGACAGCGAGGTGTCAAGGACGACGAGCAGTACTTC.

The genes are TRBV5-4 and TRBJ2-1; D possibly uses TRBD1 or TRBD2 (5 bases each). Germline V CDR1 and CDR2: SGHNT, YYREEE (reference sequence). Deletions cut 4 bases from V and 0 bases from J, with 26 bases between. The CDR3 sequence is 20 residues long. The CDR3 DNA reads TGTGCCAGCAGCCCCGGGACCCCCGGACTTTTGATGTTCTCCTACAATGAGCAGTTCTTC. Its translation: CASSPGTPGLLMFSYNEQFF.

The rearrangement uses TRBV7-9 and TRBJ1-3; possibly TRBD1 for D (5 bases). The CDR3 has 16 amino acids. V was trimmed by 5 bases and J by 0 bases, leaving 14 bases between them. The V gene's germline CDR1 is SEHNR and CDR2 FQNEAQ (reference sequence). CDR3 coding DNA: TGTGCCAGCAGCGGGAGACCAGGGAGCTCTGGAAACACCATATATTTT. This gives the protein CASSGRPGSSGNTIYF.

The chain couples TRBV30 to TRBJ1-2; D is unclear. The CDR3 runs to 13 residues. V dropped 7 bases and J dropped 0 bases, with 12 bases sitting between them. The V gene's germline CDR1 is GTSNPN and CDR2 SVGIG (reference sequence). The CDR3 region has the DNA TGTGCCTCTGTGTTCGGGGCTAACTATGGCTACACCTTC. This gives the protein CASVFGANYGYTF.

The CDR3 here is CASSPLFLGNTEAFF. For the CDR3, the DNA is TGTGCCAGCAGCCCGCTTTTCTTGGGAAACACTGAAGCTTTCTTT. The gene calls are TRBV7-2 and TRBJ1-1; no firm D call. Germline assignment: CDR1 SGHTA and CDR2 FQGNSA. Trimming took 5 bases from V and 2 from J, leaving 15 bases between them. The CDR3 covers 15 residues.

The genes are TRBV7-6 and TRBJ2-1; D is uncertain. Trimming removed 5 bases at V and 0 bases at J, with 14 bases between. This CDR3 comprises 16 residues. The germline gives CDR1 SGHVS, CDR2 FNYEAQ. CDR3 loop: CASSPTSGSSYNEQFF. The CDR3 DNA reads TGTGCCAGCAGCCCTACGAGTGGAAGCTCCTACAATGAGCAGTTCTTC. Full variable domain (missing parts from reference TRBV7-6 and TRBJ2-1): GAGVSQSPRYKVTKRGQDVALRCDPISGHVSLYWYRQALGQGPEFLTYFNYEAQQDKSGLPNDRFSAERPEGSISTLTIQRTEQRDSAMYRCASSPTSGSSYNEQFFGPGTRLTVL.

This chain uses TRBV5-4 with TRBJ2-3; 8 bases are shared with TRBD2. CDR3 length equals 15 residues. CDR1 and CDR2 from the germline V gene are SGHNT and YYREEE (reference sequence). The V gene end was trimmed by 4 bases and the J gene end by 3 bases; junction bases not matched to a gene: 7. Here the CDR3 reads CASSPGGGQTDTQYF. CDR3 DNA: TGTGCCAGCAGCCCTGGCGGGGGGCAGACAGATACGCAGTATTTT.

This clone was detected only a few times. The chain uses TRBV19 and TRBJ1-1, with unresolved D. Germline CDR1 is LNHDA and CDR2 is SQIVND (reference sequence). V was clipped by 0 bases and J by 1 base, with 12 bases between them. The CDR3 has 16 amino acids. The CDR3 bases are TGTGCCAGTAGTATAGATCTATGGGATGCGAACACTGAAGCTTTCTTT. Amino acid sequence: CASSIDLWDANTEAFF.

The chain is built from TRBV7-2 and TRBJ1-3; a weak D match, TRBD1 (6 bases). The CDR3 runs 15 residues. The ends were cut back, 2 bases at V and 3 bases at J, with 11 bases in the middle. From germline, CDR1 is SGHTA and CDR2 FQGNSA. The CDR3 sequence: CASSLTGTLGNTIYF. For the CDR3, the DNA is TGTGCCAGCAGCTTAACAGGGACCCTTGGAAACACCATATATTTT.

This sequence joins TRBV9 and TRBJ2-3; TRBD1 agrees at 8 bases. Germline CDR1 SGDLS, CDR2 YYNGEE. The length of the CDR3 is 24 residues. J gave up 9 bases and V 2 bases, and 38 bases lay outside the gene matches. The CDR3 reads CASSVRTGLEGGTTRGSFRETQYF. The CDR3 DNA follows: TGTGCCAGCAGCGTCCGGACAGGGCTAGAGGGGGGAACCACCCGGGGATCCTTTAGGGAGACGCAGTATTTT.

The rearrangement uses TRBV30 and TRBJ1-2; a weak D match, TRBD1 (5 bases). The CDR3 extends over 14 amino acids. CDR1 GTSNPN and CDR2 SVGIG come from the germline V gene (reference sequence). With 4 bases removed from V and 5 bases from J, the gap between germline ends came to 17 bases. This CDR3 reads CAWTTGGLGYGYTF. In nucleotides, the CDR3 is TGTGCCTGGACTACCGGGGGTTTAGGGTATGGCTACACCTTC. Together with reference TRBV30 and TRBJ1-2, the CDR3 gives the full variable domain: SQTIHQWPATLVQPVGSPLSLECTVEGTSNPNLYWYRQAAGRGLQLLFYSVGIGQISSEVPQNLSASRPQDRQFILSSKKLLLSDSGFYLCAWTTGGLGYGYTFGSGTRLTVV.

The CDR3 is CASSHGWVFAGVYNEQFF. The CDR3 nucleotides are TGTGCCAGCTCCCACGGATGGGTTTTCGCGGGAGTGTACAATGAGCAGTTCTTC. This chain links TRBV18 with TRBJ2-1; 7 positions agree with TRBD2. Germline V CDR1 and CDR2: KGHSH, LQKENI. The CDR3 has 18 residues. V lost 6 bases to trimming and J lost 4 bases; unmatched junction nucleotides: 18.

The rearrangement uses TRBV7-2 and TRBJ2-7; maybe TRBD1 (6 bases). The germline V gene encodes CDR1 SGHTA and CDR2 FQGNSA. The V and J ends lost 2 bases and 2 bases respectively, with 13 bases between them. This CDR3 spans 15 amino acids. CDR3 in amino acids: CASSLQSQGTYEQYF. In nucleotides, the CDR3 is TGTGCCAGCAGCTTACAATCACAGGGAACCTACGAGCAGTACTTC. The full variable domain, completed using reference TRBV7-2 and TRBJ2-7, is GAGVSQSPSNKVTEKGKDVELRCDPISGHTALYWYRQSLGQGLEFLIYFQGNSAPDKSGLPSDRFSAERTGGSVSTLTIQRTQQEDSAVYLCASSLQSQGTYEQYFGPGTRLTVT.

The chain is built from TRBV6-6 and TRBJ2-7; weak D call: TRBD1 (5 bases). Deletions cut 2 bases from V and 5 bases from J, with 10 bases between. Per the germline V gene, CDR1 is MNHNY and CDR2 is SVGAGI (reference sequence). The CDR3 spans 13 residues. CDR3 sequence: CASSYGATHEQYF. CDR3 nucleotides: TGTGCCAGCAGTTACGGGGCCACCCACGAGCAGTACTTC.

Remarks on this clone: This specimen includes other DNA sequences encoding the same CDR3. The V and J genes are TRBV5-1 and TRBJ2-3; 16 nucleotides match TRBD2. The V gene's germline CDR1 is SGHRS and CDR2 YFSETQ. V shed 4 bases and J 4 bases; nucleotides not matched to a gene: 3. This CDR3 contains 16 residues. The CDR3 here is CASSQGLAGGSDTQYF. For the CDR3, the DNA is TGCGCCAGCAGCCAGGGACTAGCGGGGGGGTCAGATACGCAGTATTTT.

This clone is a singleton in its sample. The V and J genes are TRBV14 and TRBJ1-3; 7 bases fit TRBD1. This CDR3 spans 14 amino acids. Germline CDR1 and CDR2: SGHDN and FVKESK. The trim removed 2 bases at V and 4 bases at J, leaving 2 bases unmatched. The CDR3 loop is CASSQLGQGNTIYF. CDR3 nucleotides: TGTGCCAGCAGCCAATTGGGACAGGGAAACACCATATATTTT.

The CDR3 region is CASRDRGIVFTDTQYF. DNA of the CDR3: TGTGCCAGCCGGGACCGAGGGATTGTATTCACAGATACGCAGTATTTT. The rearrangement joins TRBV19 to TRBJ2-3, with D tentatively TRBD1 or TRBD2 (5 bases each). There are 16 residues in the CDR3. Germline CDR1 LNHDA, CDR2 SQIVND (reference sequence). The V and J ends lost 9 bases and 2 bases respectively, with 21 bases between them.

This clone was counted a few times. The rearrangement links TRBV2 to TRBJ1-1; maybe TRBD1 (5 bases). Per germline, CDR1 SNHLY and CDR2 FYNNEI. The CDR3 is made up of 14 amino acids. Trimming removed 5 bases at V and 0 bases at J, with 10 bases between. The CDR3 nucleotides are TGTGCCAGCAGTTGGACATGGATGAACACTGAAGCTTTCTTT. Its translation is CASSWTWMNTEAFF. Supplemented by reference TRBV2 and TRBJ1-1, the full variable domain reads EPEVTQTPSHQVTQMGQEVILRCVPISNHLYFYWYRQILGQKVEFLVSFYNNEISEKSEIFDDQFSVERPDGSNFTLKIRSTKLEDSAMYFCASSWTWMNTEAFFGQGTRLTVV.

This chain uses TRBV25-1 with TRBJ2-7, with D perhaps assigned TRBD1 or TRBD2 (5 bases each). This CDR3 is built from 17 residues. The germline V gene encodes CDR1 MGHDK and CDR2 SYGVNS. V gave up 8 bases and J gave up 1 base, with 24 bases separating them. For the CDR3, the DNA is TGTGCCAGCTCGACCCCCCCCGGGGCAGGTGGATCCTACGAGCAGTACTTC. Translation: CASSTPPGAGGSYEQYF.

The chain joins TRBV30 to TRBJ1-3; maybe TRBD1 (6 bases). Trimming removed 4 bases at V and 4 bases at J, with 11 bases between. From germline, CDR1 is GTSNPN and CDR2 SVGIG (reference sequence). CDR3 length: 13 amino acids. The CDR3 region is CAWKTGNGNTIYF. In DNA form, the CDR3 reads TGTGCCTGGAAAACAGGGAACGGAAACACCATATATTTT.

This clone has a single count. The rearrangement links TRBV10-2 to TRBJ1-6; D is perhaps TRBD1 (5 bases). Per germline, CDR1 WSHSY and CDR2 SAAADI. The V end was cut by 4 bases, the J end by 6 bases, with 10 bases between. The CDR3 spans 14 residues. The CDR3 DNA reads TGCGCCAGCAGTGCCCAGGGTGGTAATTCACCCCTCCACTTT. As protein: CASSAQGGNSPLHF.

A remark on this clone: The sample holds other DNA sequences that translate to the same CDR3. The J gene is TRBJ1-1, the V gene TRBV7-2; D possibly corresponds to TRBD1 (6 bases). Per germline, CDR1 SGHTA and CDR2 FQGNSA. Trimming left V 0 bases short and J 0 bases short, with 8 bases between. The CDR3 has 15 amino acids. The CDR3 sequence: CASSLATGLNTEAFF. The DNA for the CDR3 is TGTGCCAGCAGCTTAGCGACAGGCTTGAACACTGAAGCTTTCTTT.

The gene calls are TRBV5-4 and TRBJ1-2; 7 bases agree with TRBD1. Germline lookup yields CDR1 SGHNT and CDR2 YYREEE (reference sequence). CDR3 length: 15 amino acids. The V and J ends lost 0 bases and 6 bases, in that order; junction bases with no gene match: 8. The CDR3 region has the DNA TGTGCCAGCAGCTTGGGGTACAGGGGCCTGGATGGCTACACCTTC. Encoded protein: CASSLGYRGLDGYTF.

The chain employs TRBV5-1 and TRBJ2-5; the D is unclear. This CDR3 has 15 amino acids. From germline, CDR1 is SGHRS and CDR2 YFSETQ. V lost 3 bases, J lost 3 bases, and 15 bases lay in between. The DNA for the CDR3 is TGCGCCAGCAGCTCCAGACTCGATGCCGAAGAGACCCAGTACTTC. This translates into CASSSRLDAEETQYF.

The chain has TRBV5-6 and TRBJ2-3, with D perhaps TRBD1 or TRBD2 (6 bases each). V lost 4 bases and J 4 bases, leaving 16 bases between the germline ends. Germline V gene lookup returns CDR1 SGHDT and CDR2 YYEEEE. This CDR3 has 15 residues. CDR3 bases: TGTGCCAGCAGCAGCTCTCGTGGGGGGCCAGATACGCAGTATTTT. This codes for CASSSSRGGPDTQYF. Together with reference TRBV5-6 and TRBJ2-3, the CDR3 gives the full variable domain: DAGVTQSPTHLIKTRGQQVTLRCSPKSGHDTVSWYQQALGQGPQFIFQYYEEEERQRGNFPDRFSGHQFPNYSSELNVNALLLGDSALYLCASSSSRGGPDTQYFGPGTRLTVL.

This rearrangement joins TRBV5-8 to TRBJ2-3, with 7 bases matching TRBD1. CDR3 length: 16 amino acids. CDR1 is SGHTS and CDR2 is YDEGEE in the germline V gene. J was trimmed by 1 base and V by 3 bases; bases with no gene match: 8. The CDR3 DNA is TGTGCCAGCAGCTGGGCGACAGGGTATGGCACAGATACGCAGTATTTT. Protein product: CASSWATGYGTDTQYF.

The rearrangement uses TRBV14 and TRBJ1-1, with D possibly being TRBD1 (6 bases). The ends were cut back, 1 base at V and 6 bases at J, with 6 bases in the middle. Germline values: CDR1 SGHDN, CDR2 FVKESK. The CDR3 length is 12 residues. CDR3: CASSQGQAEAFF. DNA of the CDR3: TGTGCCAGCAGCCAAGGACAGGCTGAAGCTTTCTTT.

This chain links TRBV4-3 with TRBJ2-5; 9 bases are a match to TRBD1. The ends lost 1 base at V and 2 bases at J; junction bases unmatched: 8. Germline V gives CDR1 LGHNA, CDR2 YSLEER. The CDR3 runs to 17 residues. CDR3 sequence reads: CASSQGDRGVPQETQYF. The CDR3 DNA sequence: TGCGCCAGCAGCCAAGGCGACAGGGGGGTCCCTCAAGAGACCCAGTACTTC.

This clone came up a few times. Different DNA sequences within this sample yield the same CDR3. The chain combines TRBV18 with TRBJ2-2; D gene unclear. CDR3 length equals 12 residues. Germline-derived CDR1 and CDR2 are KGHSH and LQKENI. The V gene lost 2 bases and the J gene lost 5 bases, with 3 bases spanning the gap. CDR3 region: CASSPNTGELFF. In nucleotides, the CDR3 is TGTGCCAGCTCACCAAATACCGGGGAGCTGTTTTTT.

This chain connects TRBV6-1 to TRBJ2-2; either TRBD1 or TRBD2 may fit D (6 bases each). Germline values: CDR1 MNHNS, CDR2 SASEGT. The V gene lost 5 bases and the J gene lost 3 bases, with 13 bases spanning the gap. The CDR3 runs to 15 residues. CDR3 nucleotide sequence: TGTGCCAGCAGTAACAGGGACTTGGACACCGGGGAGCTGTTTTTT. Its protein product is CASSNRDLDTGELFF.